These 29 T cell receptor beta chains originate from one sample sequenced in a study of a mutant IDH1 vaccine in newly diagnosed glioma. Time point of the sample: week 5, during vaccination. The content of each vaccine dose was 300 ug of mutant IDH1 20-mer peptide, and topical imiquimod accompanied it. No antigen has been assigned to these receptors. Profiled with immunoSEQ multiplex PCR; TCRdb holds only in-frame clones, not every one. The sample yields tens of thousands of clones, about 88% seen once. The sample here was PBMCs, taken from a glioma patient whose treatment included an IDH1 peptide vaccine. These receptors came from a woman aged 50 to 60 with glioma.

The V and J genes are TRBV4-1 and TRBJ1-4; TRBD1 might be the D (6 bases). Trimming took off 4 bases at V and 7 bases at J, with 16 bases between the two ends. The CDR3 has 15 amino acids. Germline CDR1 reads MGHRA; CDR2 reads YSYEKL. CDR3 sequence reads: CASSRGQSESEKLFF. The CDR3 DNA is TGCGCCAGCAGCCGCGGACAGAGTGAAAGTGAAAAACTGTTTTTT.

The J gene is TRBJ1-1, the V gene TRBV18; a weak D match, TRBD1 (6 bases). There are 15 residues in the CDR3. CDR1 is KGHSH, CDR2 LQKENI, per germline. The germline V and J ends were trimmed by 1 base and 1 base, with 10 bases remaining between them. The CDR3 sequence: CASSPLPGANTEAFF. As DNA, the CDR3 is TGTGCCAGCTCACCACTCCCGGGGGCGAACACTGAAGCTTTCTTT.

The gene calls are TRBV5-1 and TRBJ1-1, with a possible D match to TRBD1 (5 bases). The ends were cut back, 3 bases at V and 4 bases at J, with 13 bases in the middle. Germline V gives CDR1 SGHRS, CDR2 YFSETQ. This CDR3 has 14 residues. The CDR3 is CASSSTGGGTEAFF. In DNA, the CDR3 is TGCGCCAGCAGCTCGACCGGGGGGGGCACTGAAGCTTTCTTT.

This clone was counted a few times. The chain is built from TRBV6-1 and TRBJ1-1; 9 bases match TRBD1. The CDR3 is 16 residues long. The trim removed 4 bases at V and 0 bases at J, leaving 6 bases unmatched. Germline V gene lookup returns CDR1 MNHNS and CDR2 SASEGT. The CDR3 region has the DNA TGTGCCAGCAGTGGGGACAGGGAGACTTTGAACACTGAAGCTTTCTTT. Its protein product is CASSGDRETLNTEAFF.

This clone has more than one count but fewer than ten. This chain's CDR3 is CASSLTNTEAFF. The CDR3 nucleotides are TGTGCCAGCAGCCTTACAAACACTGAAGCTTTCTTT. The J gene is TRBJ1-1, the V gene TRBV5-6; no definite D call. The CDR3 has 12 amino acids. Trimming shortened V by 4 bases and J by 2 bases, and 6 bases separated the two germline ends. Germline V gene lookup returns CDR1 SGHDT and CDR2 YYEEEE. Based on the CDR3 plus reference TRBV5-6 and TRBJ1-1, the full variable domain is DAGVTQSPTHLIKTRGQQVTLRCSPKSGHDTVSWYQQALGQGPQFIFQYYEEEERQRGNFPDRFSGHQFPNYSSELNVNALLLGDSALYLCASSLTNTEAFFGQGTRLTVV.

This clone has more than one count but fewer than ten. The V and J genes are TRBV28 and TRBJ1-1; no clear D. CDR3 length equals 11 residues. Between the trimmed V and J ends, which lost 8 bases and 5 bases, there was a span of 9 bases. Germline CDR1 and CDR2: MDHEN and SYDVKM. The CDR3 DNA follows: TGTGCCAGCCTAGCACGAACTGAAGCTTTCTTT. Protein: CASLARTEAFF.

The chain has TRBV10-3 and TRBJ1-2; 10 bases match TRBD1. Unmatched junction bases numbered 3, after V lost 2 bases and J lost 0 bases. CDR3 length: 16 amino acids. Germline-derived CDR1 and CDR2 are ENHRY and SYGVKD. The CDR3 sequence: CAISEDRGPANYGYTF. The CDR3 nucleotides are TGTGCCATCAGTGAGGACAGGGGGCCCGCTAACTATGGCTACACCTTC.

The rearrangement joins TRBV27 to TRBJ2-7; D unresolved. Germline values: CDR1 MNHEY, CDR2 SMNVEV (reference sequence). The V end was cut by 2 bases, the J end by 4 bases, with 9 bases between. There are 13 residues in the CDR3. CDR3 sequence (DNA): TGTGCCAGCAGTTTAGTAGGCGGTTACGAGCAGTACTTC. This codes for CASSLVGGYEQYF.

The chain couples TRBV5-6 to TRBJ1-6; 7 nucleotides agree with TRBD1. V was clipped by 4 bases and J by 8 bases; unmatched bases: 6. The CDR3 runs 14 residues. CDR1 is SGHDT, CDR2 YYEEEE, per germline. CDR3 residues: CASSAGGYYSPLHF. The CDR3 nucleotides are TGTGCCAGCAGCGCAGGGGGTTATTATTCACCCCTCCACTTT.

The chain combines TRBV5-1 with TRBJ2-6; 8 bases are a match to TRBD1. Trimming took 0 bases from V and 0 from J; bases not matched to a gene: 2. Per germline, CDR1 SGHRS and CDR2 YFSETQ. This CDR3 contains 17 residues. CDR3 in amino acids: CASSLVGTGSGANVLTF. CDR3 DNA sequence: TGCGCCAGCAGCTTGGTGGGGACAGGCTCTGGGGCCAACGTCCTGACTTTC. Looking up the rest from reference TRBV5-1 and TRBJ2-6 gives the full variable domain: KAGVTQTPRYLIKTRGQQVTLSCSPISGHRSVSWYQQTPGQGLQFLFEYFSETQRNKGNFPGRFSGRQFSNSRSEMNVSTLELGDSALYLCASSLVGTGSGANVLTFGAGSRLTVL.

The CDR3 reads CASSPDRANEKLFF. The CDR3 coding sequence is TGCGCCAGCAGCCCGGACAGAGCTAATGAAAAACTGTTTTTT. The rearrangement uses TRBV5-1 and TRBJ1-4, with D perhaps TRBD1 (6 bases). Trimming removed 4 bases at V and 3 bases at J, with 10 bases between. CDR3 length equals 14 residues. CDR1 is SGHRS, CDR2 YFSETQ, per germline.

The chain joins TRBV19 to TRBJ1-3; 8 bases line up with TRBD1. V trimming: 7 bases; J trimming: 7 bases; junction bases outside the gene matches: 9. The CDR3 sequence is 14 residues long. Germline lookup yields CDR1 LNHDA and CDR2 SQIVND (reference sequence). DNA for the CDR3: TGTGCCAGTACCCACGGACAGGGTAGGAACACCATATATTTT. Translated: CASTHGQGRNTIYF. Full variable domain (rest looked up from reference TRBV19 and TRBJ1-3): DGGITQSPKYLFRKEGQNVTLSCEQNLNHDAMYWYRQDPGQGLRLIYYSQIVNDFQKGDIAEGYSVSREKKESFPLTVTSAQKNPTAFYLCASTHGQGRNTIYFGEGSWLTVV.

V and J are TRBV15 and TRBJ1-2; the D is unclear. V was shortened by 3 bases and J by 1 base, with 6 bases between the two germline ends. The germline V gene encodes CDR1 LNHNV and CDR2 YYDKDF (reference sequence). The CDR3 has 13 residues. The chain's CDR3 is CATSRDLNYGYTF. The CDR3 DNA follows: TGTGCCACCAGCAGGGACCTTAACTATGGCTACACCTTC.

The chain joins TRBV4-3 to TRBJ2-4; 7 bases match TRBD2. Germline V gene data show CDR1 as LGHNA and CDR2 as YSLEER. The junction had 7 bases not matched to a gene; V was cut back by 4 bases and J by 4 bases. The CDR3 is 15 amino acids. CDR3: CASSRTTAGKNIQYF. DNA for the CDR3: TGCGCCAGCAGCCGCACTACAGCGGGGAAAAACATTCAGTACTTC.

This clone was seen just once. This chain uses TRBV19 with TRBJ2-7; TRBD1 is a possible D gene (5 bases). V shed 6 bases and J shed 4 bases, with 10 bases lying between them. The germline CDR1 and CDR2 sequences are LNHDA and SQIVND (reference sequence). CDR3 length: 12 residues. CDR3 DNA sequence: TGTGCCAGTAGCGACAGCCTTTACGAGCAGTACTTC. It yields the protein CASSDSLYEQYF.

The count of this clone is one. The chain employs TRBV19 and TRBJ1-1; D is undetermined. CDR1 is LNHDA, CDR2 SQIVND, per germline (reference sequence). The CDR3 runs to 12 residues. V was shortened by 4 bases and J by 6 bases, with 9 bases between the two germline ends. CDR3 nucleotides: TGTGCCAGTAGTACGACCGGGCCTGAAGCTTTCTTT. This encodes CASSTTGPEAFF.

The rearrangement joins TRBV10-3 to TRBJ2-7; D possibly matches TRBD1 or TRBD2 (5 bases each). V gave up 3 bases and J gave up 4 bases, with 13 bases separating them. This CDR3 is 14 amino acids long. The germline CDR1 and CDR2 sequences are ENHRY and SYGVKD. The CDR3 DNA reads TGTGCCATCAGTGAAGCTGGGGGAAGGTACGAGCAGTACTTC. It is translated as CAISEAGGRYEQYF.

The J gene is TRBJ1-1, the V gene TRBV5-1; tentative D call: TRBD1 (6 bases). Per germline, CDR1 SGHRS and CDR2 YFSETQ. The CDR3 contains 15 residues. The germline V and J ends were trimmed by 3 bases and 8 bases, with 20 bases remaining between them. The CDR3 region has the DNA TGCGCCAGCAGCTACTTGGGGGCATCCACAACGGAAGCTTTCTTT. Translating gives CASSYLGASTTEAFF. Variable domain in full (rest from reference TRBV5-1 and TRBJ1-1): KAGVTQTPRYLIKTRGQQVTLSCSPISGHRSVSWYQQTPGQGLQFLFEYFSETQRNKGNFPGRFSGRQFSNSRSEMNVSTLELGDSALYLCASSYLGASTTEAFFGQGTRLTVV.

The chain has TRBV5-6 and TRBJ1-4; 8 bases map to TRBD1. V lost 0 bases, J lost 8 bases, and 6 bases stayed unmatched. The CDR3 has 15 residues. Per the germline V gene, CDR1 is SGHDT and CDR2 is YYEEEE. The CDR3 loop is CASSLDQGAGEKLFF. The CDR3 nucleotides read TGTGCCAGCAGCTTGGATCAGGGGGCGGGCGAAAAACTGTTTTTT.

This chain joins TRBV7-8 and TRBJ2-5; 10 bases agree with TRBD1. V shed 5 bases and J 5 bases; nucleotides not matched to a gene: 8. Per germline, CDR1 SGHVS and CDR2 FQNEAQ. This CDR3 comprises 15 residues. The CDR3 sequence: CASSDSGTGAETQYF. CDR3 nucleotide sequence: TGTGCCAGCAGCGACTCCGGGACAGGGGCGGAGACCCAGTACTTC.

This chain links TRBV7-2 with TRBJ2-5; 7 nucleotides match TRBD1. There are 16 residues in the CDR3. Germline CDR1 and CDR2: SGHTA and FQGNSA. After removal of 2 bases from V and 0 bases from J, the junction contained 6 bases not matched to a gene. CDR3 region: CASSLLGTVYQETQYF. The CDR3 nucleotides are TGTGCCAGCAGCTTATTGGGGACAGTGTACCAAGAGACCCAGTACTTC. Full variable domain (outside the CDR3, taken from reference TRBV7-2 and TRBJ2-5): GAGVSQSPSNKVTEKGKDVELRCDPISGHTALYWYRQSLGQGLEFLIYFQGNSAPDKSGLPSDRFSAERTGGSVSTLTIQRTQQEDSAVYLCASSLLGTVYQETQYFGPGTRLLVL.

The rearrangement uses TRBV4-1 and TRBJ2-7, with 9 bases aligning to TRBD1. CDR1 MGHRA and CDR2 YSYEKL come from the germline V gene. The CDR3 contains 13 residues. V was pared by 3 bases and J by 5 bases, with 2 bases of the junction left unmatched. The CDR3 reads CASSHTGGDEQYF. The DNA for the CDR3 is TGCGCCAGCAGCCACACAGGGGGCGACGAGCAGTACTTC.

In DNA, the CDR3 is TGTGCCAGCAGCTCCCGGGGAGAGGGGGCCACTGAAGCTTTCTTT. Translated, it gives CASSSRGEGATEAFF. The chain combines TRBV7-8 with TRBJ1-1; 7 nucleotides line up with TRBD1. There are 15 residues in the CDR3. From germline, CDR1 is SGHVS and CDR2 FQNEAQ. V was pared by 4 bases and J by 4 bases, with 9 bases of the junction left unmatched.

The gene calls are TRBV10-3 and TRBJ2-2, with TRBD1 matching 10 bases. Germline V gene sequence: CDR1 ENHRY, CDR2 SYGVKD. The V segment lost 0 bases and the J segment 6 bases; nucleotides outside the gene matches: 1. There are 15 residues in the CDR3. The DNA for the CDR3 is TGTGCCATCAGTGAGTCCGGGACAGGGGCCGGGGAGCTGTTTTTT. Protein sequence: CAISESGTGAGELFF.

A few counts support this clone. The J gene is TRBJ2-1, the V gene TRBV4-2, with 8 bases identical to TRBD2. V trimming: 0 bases; J trimming: 13 bases; junction bases outside the gene matches: 8. Looked up from germline, CDR1 is LGHNA and CDR2 is YNFKEQ. The CDR3 is made up of 14 amino acids. CDR3 in amino acids: CASSQESAGEIQFF. The CDR3 nucleotides are TGTGCCAGCAGCCAAGAATCAGCGGGGGAAATTCAGTTCTTC.

V and J are TRBV2 and TRBJ1-2; 7 nucleotides align to TRBD1. The CDR3 runs to 12 residues. The V gene end was trimmed by 11 bases and the J gene end by 4 bases; junction bases not matched to a gene: 7. Germline V CDR1 and CDR2: SNHLY, FYNNEI. DNA of the CDR3: TGTGCCGCAAGAGGGGACAGCTATGGCTACACCTTC. As protein: CAARGDSYGYTF.

In its sample, this clone was seen a few times. This chain connects TRBV18 to TRBJ1-5, with TRBD1 matching 8 bases. This CDR3 comprises 15 residues. From germline, CDR1 is KGHSH and CDR2 LQKENI. V lost 3 bases, J lost 6 bases, and 7 bases stayed unmatched. CDR3 nucleotide sequence: TGTGCCAGCTCACCTTTAGGACAGGGAGGTCAGCCCCAGCATTTT. This sequence encodes CASSPLGQGGQPQHF. Drawing the rest from reference TRBV18 and TRBJ1-5, the complete variable domain is NAGVMQNPRHLVRRRGQEARLRCSPMKGHSHVYWYRQLPEEGLKFMVYLQKENIIDESGMPKERFSAEFPKEGPSILRIQQVVRGDSAAYFCASSPLGQGGQPQHFGDGTRLSIL.

This chain joins TRBV19 and TRBJ2-5, with TRBD2 matching over 9 bases. J gave up 4 bases and V 1 base, and 4 bases lay outside the gene matches. The CDR3 consists of 15 residues. Germline V gene data show CDR1 as LNHDA and CDR2 as SQIVND (reference sequence). The CDR3: CASSIGLAGRETQYF. CDR3 DNA sequence: TGTGCCAGTAGTATAGGGCTAGCGGGGCGAGAGACCCAGTACTTC.

V usage is TRBV19 and J usage is TRBJ1-2; the match to TRBD1 covers 8 bases. CDR1 LNHDA and CDR2 SQIVND come from the germline V gene (reference sequence). This CDR3 has 13 amino acids. Trimming took 11 bases from V and 8 from J; bases not matched to a gene: 13. The CDR3, as DNA: TGTGCCGTGGTGGACAGGGCGCTAGAAGGCTACACCTTC. Its translation is CAVVDRALEGYTF.